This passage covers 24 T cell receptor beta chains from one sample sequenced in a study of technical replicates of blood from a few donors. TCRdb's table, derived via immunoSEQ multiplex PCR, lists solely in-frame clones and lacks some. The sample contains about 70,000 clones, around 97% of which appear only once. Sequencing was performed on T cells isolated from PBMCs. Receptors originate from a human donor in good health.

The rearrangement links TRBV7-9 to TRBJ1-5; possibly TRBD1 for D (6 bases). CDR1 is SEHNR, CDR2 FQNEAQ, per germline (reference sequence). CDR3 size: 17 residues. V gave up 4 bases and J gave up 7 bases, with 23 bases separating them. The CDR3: CASSSVRETGSSQPQHF. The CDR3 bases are TGTGCCAGCAGCTCCGTGCGCGAGACAGGCTCGTCCCAGCCCCAGCATTTT.

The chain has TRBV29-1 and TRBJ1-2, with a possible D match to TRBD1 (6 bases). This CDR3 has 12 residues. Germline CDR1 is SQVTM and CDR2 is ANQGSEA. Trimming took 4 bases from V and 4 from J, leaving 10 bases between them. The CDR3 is CSVASDSYGYTF. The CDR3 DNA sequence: TGCAGCGTTGCCTCGGACAGCTATGGCTACACCTTC.

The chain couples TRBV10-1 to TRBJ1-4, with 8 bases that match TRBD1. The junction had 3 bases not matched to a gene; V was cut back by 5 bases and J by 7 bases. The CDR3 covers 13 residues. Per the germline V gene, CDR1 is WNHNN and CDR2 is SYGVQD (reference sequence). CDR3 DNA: TGCGCCAGCAGTTCGGGACAGGTTGAAAAACTGTTTTTT. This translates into CASSSGQVEKLFF.

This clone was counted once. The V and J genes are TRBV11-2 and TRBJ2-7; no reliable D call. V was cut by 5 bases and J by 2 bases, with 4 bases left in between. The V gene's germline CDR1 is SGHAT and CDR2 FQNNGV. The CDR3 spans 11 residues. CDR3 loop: CASSLPYEQYF. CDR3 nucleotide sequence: TGTGCCAGCAGCCTTCCCTACGAGCAGTACTTC.

The CDR3 region has the DNA TGTGCCAGCGAGGGCGGGGCCATCACAGATACGCAGTATTTT. This sequence encodes CASEGGAITDTQYF. V is TRBV6-6 and J is TRBJ2-3; D is possibly TRBD2 (6 bases). Germline loops: CDR1 MNHNY, CDR2 SVGAGI (reference sequence). V was clipped by 8 bases and J by 2 bases, with 14 bases between them. The CDR3 spans 14 residues.

CDR3 sequence (DNA): TGTGCCAGCAGCTTAACCCAGGCCAACTCCTACGAGCAGTACTTC. This gives the protein CASSLTQANSYEQYF. This chain connects TRBV7-9 to TRBJ2-7; unclear D gene. This CDR3 comprises 15 residues. CDR1 and CDR2 (germline): SEHNR, FQNEAQ (reference sequence). The V end lost 2 bases, the J end lost 0 bases, and 11 bases lay between the germline ends.

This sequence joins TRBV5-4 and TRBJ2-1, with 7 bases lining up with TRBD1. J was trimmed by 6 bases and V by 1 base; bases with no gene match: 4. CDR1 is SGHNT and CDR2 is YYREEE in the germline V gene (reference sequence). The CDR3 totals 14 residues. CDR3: CASSLTGAPNEQFF. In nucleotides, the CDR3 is TGTGCCAGCAGCTTGACAGGGGCACCCAATGAGCAGTTCTTC.

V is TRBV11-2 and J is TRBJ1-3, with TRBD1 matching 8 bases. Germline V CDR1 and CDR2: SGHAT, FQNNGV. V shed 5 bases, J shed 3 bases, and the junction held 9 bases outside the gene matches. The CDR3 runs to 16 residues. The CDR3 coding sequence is TGTGCCAGCAGCCTTTCACAGGGGGGAGGTGGAAACACCATATATTTT. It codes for CASSLSQGGGGNTIYF.

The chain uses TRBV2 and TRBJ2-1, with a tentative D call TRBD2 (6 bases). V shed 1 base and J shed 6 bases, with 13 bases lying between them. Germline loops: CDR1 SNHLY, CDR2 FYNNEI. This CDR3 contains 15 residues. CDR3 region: CASSEDGGFVNEQFF. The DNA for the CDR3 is TGTGCCAGCAGTGAAGACGGGGGTTTTGTCAATGAGCAGTTCTTC.

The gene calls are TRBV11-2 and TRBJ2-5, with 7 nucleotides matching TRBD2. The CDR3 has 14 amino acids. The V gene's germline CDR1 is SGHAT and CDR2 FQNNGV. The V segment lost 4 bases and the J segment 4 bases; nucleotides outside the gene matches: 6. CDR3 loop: CASSSGLGGETQYF. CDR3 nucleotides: TGTGCCAGCAGCTCCGGACTAGGTGGAGAGACCCAGTACTTC.

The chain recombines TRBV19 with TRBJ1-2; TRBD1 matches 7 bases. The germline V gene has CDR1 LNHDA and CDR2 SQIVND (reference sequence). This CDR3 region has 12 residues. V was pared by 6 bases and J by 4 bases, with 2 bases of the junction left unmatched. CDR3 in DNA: TGTGCCAGTAGGACAGGGCCCTATGGCTACACCTTC. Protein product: CASRTGPYGYTF.

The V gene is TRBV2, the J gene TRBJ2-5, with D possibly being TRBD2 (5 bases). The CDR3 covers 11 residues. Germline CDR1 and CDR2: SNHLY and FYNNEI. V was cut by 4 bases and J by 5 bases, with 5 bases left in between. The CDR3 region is CASSGEETQYF. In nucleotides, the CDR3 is TGTGCCAGCAGTGGGGAGGAGACCCAGTACTTC.

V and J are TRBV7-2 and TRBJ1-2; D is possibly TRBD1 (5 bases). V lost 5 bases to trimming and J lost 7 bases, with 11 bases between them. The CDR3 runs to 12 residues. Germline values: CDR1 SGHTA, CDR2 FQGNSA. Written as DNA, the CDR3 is TGTGCCAGCAGCCGCGGGGGGGTTGGCTACACCTTC. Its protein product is CASSRGGVGYTF. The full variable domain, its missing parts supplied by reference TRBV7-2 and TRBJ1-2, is GAGVSQSPSNKVTEKGKDVELRCDPISGHTALYWYRQSLGQGLEFLIYFQGNSAPDKSGLPSDRFSAERTGGSVSTLTIQRTQQEDSAVYLCASSRGGVGYTFGSGTRLTVV.

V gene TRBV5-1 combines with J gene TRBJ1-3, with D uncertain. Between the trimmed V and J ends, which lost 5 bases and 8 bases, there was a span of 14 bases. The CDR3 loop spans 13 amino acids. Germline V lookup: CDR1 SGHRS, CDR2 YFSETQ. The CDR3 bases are TGCGCCAGCAGTCCCCTCGAGGAACACACCATATATTTT. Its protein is CASSPLEEHTIYF.

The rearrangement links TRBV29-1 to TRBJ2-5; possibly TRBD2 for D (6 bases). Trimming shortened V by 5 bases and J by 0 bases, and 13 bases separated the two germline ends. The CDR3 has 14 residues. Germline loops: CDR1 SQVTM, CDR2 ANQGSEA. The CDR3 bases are TGCAGCGTTTTTAGCGGACGGTACCAAGAGACCCAGTACTTC. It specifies CSVFSGRYQETQYF.

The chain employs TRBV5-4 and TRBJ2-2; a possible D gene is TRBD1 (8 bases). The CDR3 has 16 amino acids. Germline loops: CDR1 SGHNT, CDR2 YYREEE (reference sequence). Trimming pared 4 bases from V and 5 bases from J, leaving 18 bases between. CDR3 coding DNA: TGTGCCAGCAGCGCACGGACAGGGCGGGGGACCGGGGAGCTGTTTTTT. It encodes CASSARTGRGTGELFF.

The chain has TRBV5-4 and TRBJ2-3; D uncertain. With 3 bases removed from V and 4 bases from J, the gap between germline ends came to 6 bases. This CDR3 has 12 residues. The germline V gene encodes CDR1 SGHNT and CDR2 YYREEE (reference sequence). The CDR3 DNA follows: TGTGCCAGCAGCTCGGTCTCAGATACGCAGTATTTT. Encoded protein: CASSSVSDTQYF.

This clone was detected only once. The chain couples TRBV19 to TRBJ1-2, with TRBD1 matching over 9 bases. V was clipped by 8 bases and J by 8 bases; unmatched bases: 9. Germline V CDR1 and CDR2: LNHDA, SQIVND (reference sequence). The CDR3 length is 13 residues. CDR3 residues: CASGEQGAWGYTF. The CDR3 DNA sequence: TGTGCCAGTGGGGAACAGGGGGCATGGGGCTACACCTTC. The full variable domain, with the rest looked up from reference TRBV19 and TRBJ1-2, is DGGITQSPKYLFRKEGQNVTLSCEQNLNHDAMYWYRQDPGQGLRLIYYSQIVNDFQKGDIAEGYSVSREKKESFPLTVTSAQKNPTAFYLCASGEQGAWGYTFGSGTRLTVV.

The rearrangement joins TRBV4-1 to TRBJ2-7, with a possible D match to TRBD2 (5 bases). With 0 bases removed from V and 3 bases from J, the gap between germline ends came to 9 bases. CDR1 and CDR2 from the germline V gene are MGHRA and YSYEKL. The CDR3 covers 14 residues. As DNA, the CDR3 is TGCGCCAGCAGCCAAGATAGTCGGGGCTACGAGCAGTACTTC. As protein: CASSQDSRGYEQYF.

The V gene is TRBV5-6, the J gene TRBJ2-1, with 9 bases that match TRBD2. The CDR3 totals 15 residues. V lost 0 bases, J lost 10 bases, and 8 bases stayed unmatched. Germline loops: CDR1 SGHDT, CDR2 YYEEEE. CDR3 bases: TGTGCCAGCAGCTTGGAATCGCGGGGGGGATCCGAGCAGTTCTTC. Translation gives CASSLESRGGSEQFF.

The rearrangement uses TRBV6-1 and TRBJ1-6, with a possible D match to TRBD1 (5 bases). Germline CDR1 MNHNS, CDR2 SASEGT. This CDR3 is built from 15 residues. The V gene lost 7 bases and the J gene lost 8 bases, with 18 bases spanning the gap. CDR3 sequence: CASIIFETEDSPLHF. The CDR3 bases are TGTGCCAGCATTATATTCGAGACAGAAGATTCACCCCTCCACTTT.

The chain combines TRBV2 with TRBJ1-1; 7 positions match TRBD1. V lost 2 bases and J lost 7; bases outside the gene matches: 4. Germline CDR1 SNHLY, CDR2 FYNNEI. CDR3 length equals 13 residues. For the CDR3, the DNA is TGTGCCAGCAGTGAACCCCAGGGGGATGAAGCTTTCTTT. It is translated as CASSEPQGDEAFF.

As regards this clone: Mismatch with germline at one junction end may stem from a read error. CDR3 coding DNA: TGTGCCAGCAGCGAAGAAGCCTTAACTGAAGCTTTCTTT. Protein: CASSEEALTEAFF. The chain has TRBV2 and TRBJ1-1; D unresolved. CDR1 and CDR2 (germline): SNHLY, FYNNEI. The CDR3 is 13 amino acids. Variable domain in full (rest from reference TRBV2 and TRBJ1-1): EPEVTQTPSHQVTQMGQEVILRCVPISNHLYFYWYRQILGQKVEFLVSFYNNEISEKSEIFDDQFSVERPDGSNFTLKIRSTKLEDSAMYFCASSEEALTEAFFGQGTRLTVV.

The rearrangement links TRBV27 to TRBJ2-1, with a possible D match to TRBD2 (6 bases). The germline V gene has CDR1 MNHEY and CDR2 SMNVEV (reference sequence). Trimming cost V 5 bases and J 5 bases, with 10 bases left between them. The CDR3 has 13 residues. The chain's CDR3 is CASSTTSHNEQFF. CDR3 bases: TGTGCCAGCAGTACGACTAGTCACAATGAGCAGTTCTTC.